The clone carrying this T cell receptor (beta chain) was counted at least ten times. Its cognate antigen is unknown. This record belongs to a study of blood T cells in healthy people across ages. Findings and caveats of the study: Estimates drawn from one million T cells were deemed to understate diversity. With age, beta diversity per million T cells declined roughly linearly, significantly by about 37.

Next came a second PCR, run for about 7 to 11 cycles, which used a sample-barcoded 5' primer along with a J-beta primer mix. MiXCR was run by TCRdb on the 5' RACE reads, yielding one entry per CDR3 protein. Here the sample spans about 1,400,000 distinct CDR3 sequences, 40% to 50% being singletons. CDR1 and CDR2 from the germline V gene are SEHNR and FQNEAQ (reference sequence). This CDR3 has 13 residues. With 5 bases clipped from V and 5 bases from J, the junction kept 4 bases outside the gene matches. This receptor was obtained from a woman under 30 in good health. Sequenced material: blood. The chain has TRBV7-9 and TRBJ2-5; 8 bases map to TRBD2. In DNA form, the CDR3 reads TGTGCCAGCAGCCCCGTAGCGGGGGAGACCCAGTACTTC. Residues: CASSPVAGETQYF.